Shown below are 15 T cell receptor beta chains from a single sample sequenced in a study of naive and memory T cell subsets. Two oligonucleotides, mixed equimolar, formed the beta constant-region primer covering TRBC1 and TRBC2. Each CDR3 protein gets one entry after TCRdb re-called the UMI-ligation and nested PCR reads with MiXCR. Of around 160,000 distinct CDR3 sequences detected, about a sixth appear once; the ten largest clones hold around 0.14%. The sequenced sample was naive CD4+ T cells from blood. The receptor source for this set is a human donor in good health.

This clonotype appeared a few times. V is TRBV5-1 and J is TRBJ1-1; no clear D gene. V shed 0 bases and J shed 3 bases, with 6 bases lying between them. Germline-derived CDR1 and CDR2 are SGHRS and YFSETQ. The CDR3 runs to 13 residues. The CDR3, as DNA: TGCGCCAGCAGCTTGGGGTCAGACACTGAAGCTTTCTTT. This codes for CASSLGSDTEAFF. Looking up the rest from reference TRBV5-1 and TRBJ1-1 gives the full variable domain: KAGVTQTPRYLIKTRGQQVTLSCSPISGHRSVSWYQQTPGQGLQFLFEYFSETQRNKGNFPGRFSGRQFSNSRSEMNVSTLELGDSALYLCASSLGSDTEAFFGQGTRLTVV.

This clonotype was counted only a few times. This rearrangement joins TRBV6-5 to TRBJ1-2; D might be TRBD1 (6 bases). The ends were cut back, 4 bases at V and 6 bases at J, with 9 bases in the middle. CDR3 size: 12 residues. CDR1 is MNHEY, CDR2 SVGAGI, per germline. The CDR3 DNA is TGTGCCAGCAGTTCCGCAGGGGATGGCTACACCTTC. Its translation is CASSSAGDGYTF.

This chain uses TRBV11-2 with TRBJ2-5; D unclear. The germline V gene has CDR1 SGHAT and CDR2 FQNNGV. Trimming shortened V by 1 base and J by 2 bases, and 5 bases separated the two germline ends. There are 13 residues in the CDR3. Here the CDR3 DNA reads TGTGCCAGCAGCTTAGTCCTTCAAGAGACCCAGTACTTC. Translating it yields CASSLVLQETQYF.

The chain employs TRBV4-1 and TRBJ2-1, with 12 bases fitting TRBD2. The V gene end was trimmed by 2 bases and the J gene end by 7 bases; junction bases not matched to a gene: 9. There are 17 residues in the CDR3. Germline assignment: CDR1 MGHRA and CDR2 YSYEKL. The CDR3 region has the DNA TGCGCCAGCAGCCAACCACTAGCGGGAGGCAGGGGGAATGAGCAGTTCTTC. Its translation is CASSQPLAGGRGNEQFF.

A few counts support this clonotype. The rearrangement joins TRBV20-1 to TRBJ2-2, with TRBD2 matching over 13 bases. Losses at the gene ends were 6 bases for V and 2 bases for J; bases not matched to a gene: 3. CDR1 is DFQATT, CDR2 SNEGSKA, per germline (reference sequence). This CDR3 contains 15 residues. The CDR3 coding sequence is TGCAGTGCCCTGGGACTAGCGGGAAACACCGGGGAGCTGTTTTTT. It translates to CSALGLAGNTGELFF.

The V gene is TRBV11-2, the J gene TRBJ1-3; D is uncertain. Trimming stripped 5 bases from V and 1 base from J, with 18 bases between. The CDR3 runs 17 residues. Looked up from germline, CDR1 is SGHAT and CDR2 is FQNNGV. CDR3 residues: CASSPRSQSLSGNTIYF. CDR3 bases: TGTGCCAGCAGCCCCAGGAGCCAGAGCCTTTCTGGAAACACCATATATTTT.

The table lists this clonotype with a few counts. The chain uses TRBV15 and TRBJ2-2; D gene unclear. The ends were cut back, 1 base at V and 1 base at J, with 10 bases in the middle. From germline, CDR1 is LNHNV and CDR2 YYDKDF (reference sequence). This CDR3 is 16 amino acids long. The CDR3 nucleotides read TGTGCCACCAGCAGAGTTCCTGGGGAGAACACCGGGGAGCTGTTTTTT. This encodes CATSRVPGENTGELFF. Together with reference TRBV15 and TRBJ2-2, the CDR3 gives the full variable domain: DAMVIQNPRYQVTQFGKPVTLSCSQTLNHNVMYWYQQKSSQAPKLLFHYYDKDFNNEADTPDNFQSRRPNTSFCFLDIRSPGLGDTAMYLCATSRVPGENTGELFFGEGSRLTVL.

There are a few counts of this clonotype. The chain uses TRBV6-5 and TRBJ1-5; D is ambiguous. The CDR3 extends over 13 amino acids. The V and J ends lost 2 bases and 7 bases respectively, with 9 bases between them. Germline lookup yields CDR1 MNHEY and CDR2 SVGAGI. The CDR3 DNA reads TGTGCCAGCAGTTACCGCCACGGGCAGCCCCAGCATTTT. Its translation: CASSYRHGQPQHF.

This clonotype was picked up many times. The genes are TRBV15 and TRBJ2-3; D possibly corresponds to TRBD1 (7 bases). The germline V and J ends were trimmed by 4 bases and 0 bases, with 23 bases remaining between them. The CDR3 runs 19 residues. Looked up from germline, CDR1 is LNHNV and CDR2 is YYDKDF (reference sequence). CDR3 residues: CATSTSRQGGQRSTDTQYF. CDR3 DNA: TGTGCCACCAGCACCAGTAGACAGGGAGGCCAACGGAGCACAGATACGCAGTATTTT. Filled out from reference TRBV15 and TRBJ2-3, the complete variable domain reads DAMVIQNPRYQVTQFGKPVTLSCSQTLNHNVMYWYQQKSSQAPKLLFHYYDKDFNNEADTPDNFQSRRPNTSFCFLDIRSPGLGDTAMYLCATSTSRQGGQRSTDTQYFGPGTRLTVL.

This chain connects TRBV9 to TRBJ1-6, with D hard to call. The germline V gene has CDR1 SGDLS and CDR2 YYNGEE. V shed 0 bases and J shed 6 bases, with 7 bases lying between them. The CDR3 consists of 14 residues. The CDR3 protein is CASSVDPGNSPLHF. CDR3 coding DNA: TGTGCCAGCAGCGTAGACCCGGGTAATTCACCCCTCCACTTT.

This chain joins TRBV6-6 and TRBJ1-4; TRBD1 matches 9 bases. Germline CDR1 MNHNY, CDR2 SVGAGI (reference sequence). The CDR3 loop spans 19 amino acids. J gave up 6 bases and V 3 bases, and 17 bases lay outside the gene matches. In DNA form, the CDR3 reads TGTGCCAGCAGTTATACGGTTCAGGGGGACAGGGTAGGGGATGAAAAACTGTTTTTT. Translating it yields CASSYTVQGDRVGDEKLFF.

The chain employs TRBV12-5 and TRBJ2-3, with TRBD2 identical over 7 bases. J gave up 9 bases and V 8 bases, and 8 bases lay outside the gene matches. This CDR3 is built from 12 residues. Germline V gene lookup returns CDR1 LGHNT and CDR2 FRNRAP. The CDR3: CASSASGETQYF. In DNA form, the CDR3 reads TGTGCTAGTAGCGCTAGCGGAGAAACGCAGTATTTT.

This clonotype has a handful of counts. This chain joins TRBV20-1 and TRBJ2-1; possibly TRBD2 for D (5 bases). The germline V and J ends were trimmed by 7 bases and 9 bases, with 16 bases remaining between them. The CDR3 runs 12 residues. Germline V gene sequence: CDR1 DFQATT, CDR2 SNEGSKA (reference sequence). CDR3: CSERPREGEQFF. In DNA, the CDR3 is TGCAGTGAGAGACCTAGAGAGGGTGAGCAGTTCTTC.

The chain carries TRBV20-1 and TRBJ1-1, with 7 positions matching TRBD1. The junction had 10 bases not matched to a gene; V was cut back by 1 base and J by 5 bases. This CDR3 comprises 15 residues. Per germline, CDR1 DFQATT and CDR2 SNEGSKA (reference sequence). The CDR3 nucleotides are TGCAGTGCTAGAGTTGTGGGAGGGGGCTATACTGAAGCTTTCTTT. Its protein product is CSARVVGGGYTEAFF.

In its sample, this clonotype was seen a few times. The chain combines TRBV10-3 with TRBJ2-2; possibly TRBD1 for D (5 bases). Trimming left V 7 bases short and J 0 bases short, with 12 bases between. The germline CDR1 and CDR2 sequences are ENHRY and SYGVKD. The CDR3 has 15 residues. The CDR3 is CAIMKGQPNTGELFF. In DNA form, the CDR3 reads TGTGCCATCATGAAGGGGCAGCCGAACACCGGGGAGCTGTTTTTT.